This T cell receptor beta chain was recovered during a study of beta chain features in type 1 diabetes (dated by TCRdb to 2017 to 2018). Regarding the complete study: Mean age, gender distribution, total cell number and subset yield were not different between patients and healthy donors. A total of 85 million to 140 million sorted cells were examined across all samples, and a strong correlation was observed between cell number per subset and RNA yield. In the study, recently diagnosed type 1 diabetes patients and matched healthy donors were compared on the TCRB repertoires of their sorted circulating CD4+ T cell subsets. Regulatory and stem cell-like memory subsets were obtained from only 8 patients and roughly 8 healthy donors, while naive and central memory subsets were obtained from all 30 or so donors. General conclusions and limits of the study: Because small numbers of individuals were included in the HLA sub-analyses, any influence of HLA type on TCRB rearrangement was left unresolved. Naive, central memory and regulatory TCRB repertoires appeared to be more alike among patients than among healthy donors. At VDJ recombination sites, patients with type 1 diabetes made fewer insertions and deleted more nucleotides, a pattern implying thymic rearrangement abnormalities. PCR may preferentially amplify shorter templates, but because patient and control samples were amplified and corrected together, any resulting skew would affect both groups equally. In all four CD4+ subsets, TCRB CDR3 length was moderately but significantly shorter in type 1 diabetes patients. Because cDNA was sequenced instead of genomic DNA, highly expressing activated cells could be over-represented, though the groups showed no difference in activation or CD3 levels.

A note on this clone: No cognate antigen has been identified for it. One base away there is no much larger clone; base qualities are not given.

From its cysteine to its phenylalanine, the CDR3 spans 18 amino acids. Only the CDR3 portion is preserved as DNA: 54 bases, with reading frame beginning at the first base. CDR1 and CDR2 are drawn from the germline V gene: SGHRS, YFSETQ. Trimming removed 2 bases from V and 2 bases from J; the gene matches leave 13 bases unexplained. Each donor gave one peripheral blood draw, approximately 100 mL on average, collected into heparinised tubes. Using a panel that included CD45RO, CCR7, CD25, CD127, CD95 and CD27, naive, central memory, regulatory and stem cell-like memory CD4+ T cells were sorted on a BD FACSAria II. A purity above 98% was achieved for all sorted populations. PBMCs were separated immediately by Lymphoprep density gradient centrifugation and were stained directly, without being cultured. Samples were stained and sorted in pairs, with one healthy donor and one patient per experiment, so that batch effects were minimized.

All of the isolated RNA was reverse transcribed with the High Capacity cDNA Reverse Transcription Kit, so expressed TCRB transcripts were sequenced. Naive, central memory and regulatory T cell samples underwent deep immunoSEQ sequencing, averaging about 3.57 million total reads per sample. After sorted cells were lysed in RLT buffer, RNA was extracted with DNase-treated RNeasy Micro or Mini kits, with the choice depending on cell number. Each cell subset was processed on its own to prevent cross-contamination, while patient and healthy donor samples were processed together. TCRB sequences were amplified from cDNA with the immunoSEQ multiplex PCR, producing 87-bp fragments spanning the CDR3 region. Sequencing of the amplicons was performed on the Illumina HiSeq platform. The source study handled its data this way. Synthetic template baselines were used to correct PCR bias computationally, reads within Hamming distance 2 were collapsed together, and singletons that could not be merged were discarded. By aligning reads against IMGT, V, D and J genes, CDR3 length, and insertions or deletions at six rearrangement sites were assigned. Within each subset, clonotype counts were normalized to the number of sorted cells before true diversity and Gini coefficients were calculated with the tcR R package. The overlap coefficient, calculated on TCRB nucleotide sequences, was used to measure repertoire sharing. As a proxy for the pre-selection repertoire, out-of-frame TCRB sequences from naive cells were analyzed. Held by TCRdb, this immuneACCESS table contains in-frame sequences only and omits some clones. Under half of the omission traces to an unresolved V gene where checked; the cause of the rest is unknown. For V, J and clone size, that table is used; D and trimming come from the DNA. The sample table holds 600,000 or so clones, of which about 14% were seen once. The ten largest clones capture 0.03% to 0.045% of the sample.

Sequenced: naive CD4+ T cells from blood. The cell subset or site label of this sample denotes: true naive CD4+ T cells. This receptor was taken from a man aged 18-30 years with type 1 diabetes. The rearranged segments are TRBV5-1 and TRBJ2-3, and TRBD2 matches 8 of the central bases. The CDR3 reads as follows: CASSLDGVAGPPTDTQYF. In nucleotides, the sequence is TGCGCCAGCAGCTTAGACGGAGTAGCGGGACCACCCACAGATACGCAGTATTTT.